The source of this T cell receptor (beta chain) is a study of molecular identifiers for immune sequencing clone quantification. Overall study findings and caveats: Spike-in Jurkat TCR RNA from a single cell reportedly registered among about a million naive cells. Clones exceeding 20 RNA copies carried over 99% of effector molecules but under 1% of naive-cell molecules.

TCRdb passed the PCR reads through MiXCR, listing each CDR3 protein once. This table holds a few hundred thousand distinct CDR3 sequences, roughly 23% found once. Libraries of naive CD8 cells were prepared from approximately 20,000 to 1,000,000 sorted cells using 10%, 30% or 50% RNA. A CD8+CD4-CCR7+CD45RA+ gate was used to sort naive CD8 T cells. Germline CDR1 is SQVTM and CDR2 is ANQGSEA. The CDR3 is made up of 12 amino acids. J lost 1 base, V lost 6 bases, and 1 base had no gene match. Remarks on this clonotype: Its antigen remains unknown. Being one base from a much bigger clone, this may be a read error. Likely a read error: the CDR3 ends without its conserved phenylalanine or tryptophan.

Sequences were obtained from naive CD8+ T cells from blood, with Jurkat cell RNA spiked in. Subset denoted: FACS-sorted CD8+CD4-CCR7+CD45RA+ naive T cells. The sequence derives from a human donor in good health. Some libraries in this study had Jurkat cell RNA spiked in. The chain couples TRBV29-1 to TRBJ2-3, with 7 positions matching TRBD1. CDR3 residues: CSVTGGTDTQYL. CDR3 DNA sequence: TGCAGCGTCACAGGGGGCACAGATACGCAGTATCTT.